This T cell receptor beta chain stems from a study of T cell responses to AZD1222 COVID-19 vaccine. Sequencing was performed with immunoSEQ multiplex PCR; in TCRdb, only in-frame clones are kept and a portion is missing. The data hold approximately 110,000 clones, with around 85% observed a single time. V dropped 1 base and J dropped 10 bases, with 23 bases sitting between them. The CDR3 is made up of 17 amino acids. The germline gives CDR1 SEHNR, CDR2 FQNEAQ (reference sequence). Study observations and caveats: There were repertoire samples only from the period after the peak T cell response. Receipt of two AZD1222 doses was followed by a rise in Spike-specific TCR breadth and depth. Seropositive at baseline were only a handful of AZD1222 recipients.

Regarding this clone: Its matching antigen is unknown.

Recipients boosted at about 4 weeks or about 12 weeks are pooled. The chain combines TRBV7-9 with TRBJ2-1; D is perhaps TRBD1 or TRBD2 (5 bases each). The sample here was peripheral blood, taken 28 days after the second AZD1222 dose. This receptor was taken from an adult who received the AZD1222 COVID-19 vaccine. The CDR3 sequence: CASSLVGTSKASGEQFF. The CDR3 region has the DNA TGTGCCAGCAGCTTAGTGGGGACCTCAAAGGCGTCGGGGGAGCAGTTCTTC.